The next 30 T cell receptor beta chains were all read from a single sample in a study of blood T cell repertoires in COVID-19. Assay used: immunoSEQ multiplex PCR; TCRdb lists only in-frame clones, some missing. Among approximately 60,000 clones listed, roughly three quarters were seen once. Sequencing was done on a sample of peripheral blood. Source of these receptors: a woman of 80 years or more with active or convalescent COVID-19.

The gene calls are TRBV5-1 and TRBJ1-1; maybe TRBD1 (5 bases). The CDR3 is 14 residues long. The V end lost 2 bases, the J end lost 6 bases, and 14 bases lay between the germline ends. Per the germline V gene, CDR1 is SGHRS and CDR2 is YFSETQ. DNA for the CDR3: TGCGCCAGCAGCTTTGGGTCTTCGGGGGCTGAAGCTTTCTTT. Translated: CASSFGSSGAEAFF. Using reference TRBV5-1 and TRBJ1-1 for the parts outside the CDR3, the full variable domain is KAGVTQTPRYLIKTRGQQVTLSCSPISGHRSVSWYQQTPGQGLQFLFEYFSETQRNKGNFPGRFSGRQFSNSRSEMNVSTLELGDSALYLCASSFGSSGAEAFFGQGTRLTVV.

The genes are TRBV2 and TRBJ1-2; perhaps TRBD1 as D (6 bases). Trimming removed 9 bases from V and 8 bases from J, with 22 bases in between. Germline V gene data show CDR1 as SNHLY and CDR2 as FYNNEI. CDR3 length equals 14 residues. CDR3 coding DNA: TGTGCCAGACAATCCGGTACAGGGAACGGCGGCTACACCTTC. It codes for CARQSGTGNGGYTF. The entire variable domain, with the rest obtained from reference TRBV2 and TRBJ1-2, is as follows: EPEVTQTPSHQVTQMGQEVILRCVPISNHLYFYWYRQILGQKVEFLVSFYNNEISEKSEIFDDQFSVERPDGSNFTLKIRSTKLEDSAMYFCARQSGTGNGGYTFGSGTRLTVV.

The chain carries TRBV11-3 and TRBJ2-5, with TRBD2 identical over 8 bases. Per germline, CDR1 SGHNT and CDR2 YENEEA. The CDR3 is 15 residues long. V shed 1 base and J 7 bases; nucleotides not matched to a gene: 8. The CDR3 DNA is TGTGCCAGCAGCTTAGGGGGACTAGTCGGGGGGACCCAGTACTTC. Protein: CASSLGGLVGGTQYF.

The table lists this clone with a count of one. V usage is TRBV24-1 and J usage is TRBJ2-3; 8 nucleotides match TRBD1. From germline, CDR1 is KGHDR and CDR2 SFDVKD. The CDR3 totals 16 residues. V lost 2 bases, J lost 5 bases, and 8 bases stayed unmatched. In DNA form, the CDR3 reads TGTGCCACCAGTGATTGGGCAGGGGGCAAGGAAGATACGCAGTATTTT. Amino acid sequence: CATSDWAGGKEDTQYF.

V is TRBV6-5 and J is TRBJ1-3; D may be TRBD1 (6 bases). CDR1 and CDR2 (germline): MNHEY, SVGAGI. The CDR3 is made up of 14 amino acids. Trimming stripped 8 bases from V and 0 bases from J, with 11 bases between. CDR3 bases: TGTGCCAGCCAAGACAGGAGCTCTGGAAACACCATATATTTT. This gives the protein CASQDRSSGNTIYF.

The rearrangement joins TRBV19 to TRBJ1-6; a possible D gene is TRBD1 (5 bases). Trimming cost V 5 bases and J 10 bases, with 18 bases left between them. Per the germline V gene, CDR1 is LNHDA and CDR2 is SQIVND (reference sequence). CDR3 length: 15 residues. The chain's CDR3 is CASSFLSGGVSPLHF. The CDR3 nucleotides read TGTGCCAGTAGTTTTCTCAGTGGAGGGGTATCACCCCTCCACTTT.

This chain uses TRBV2 with TRBJ2-5; D is perhaps TRBD2 (5 bases). The germline V gene has CDR1 SNHLY and CDR2 FYNNEI. This CDR3 is 14 amino acids long. Trimming took off 5 bases at V and 1 base at J, with 11 bases between the two ends. For the CDR3, the DNA is TGTGCCAGCAGTTACCGGGGAGTCCAAGAGACCCAGTACTTC. It codes for CASSYRGVQETQYF.

The V and J genes are TRBV6-8 and TRBJ1-2; tentatively, D is TRBD1 (5 bases). Germline CDR1 reads MNHGY; CDR2 reads SAAAGT. V lost 5 bases to trimming and J lost 7 bases, with 20 bases between them. There are 15 residues in the CDR3. CDR3 amino acids: CASSRRGRVYRGYTF. Here the CDR3 DNA reads TGTGCCAGCAGTAGGAGGGGCCGAGTGTACCGTGGCTACACCTTC.

V and J are TRBV6-1 and TRBJ2-7; TRBD2 matches 7 bases. The CDR3 has 14 residues. Trimming cost V 3 bases and J 4 bases; bases outside gene matches: 6. Germline V CDR1 and CDR2: MNHNS, SASEGT. CDR3 loop: CASSDGGNRYEQYF. The CDR3 DNA follows: TGTGCCAGCAGTGACGGGGGGAATCGGTACGAGCAGTACTTC.

This clone appeared a single time. J is TRBJ1-4 and V is TRBV5-4; D gene unclear. The CDR3 length is 14 residues. V was clipped by 1 base and J by 8 bases, with 12 bases between them. Germline V gives CDR1 SGHNT, CDR2 YYREEE (reference sequence). The CDR3 DNA reads TGTGCCAGCAGCTTGCGACAAGATAACGAAAAACTGTTTTTT. This gives the protein CASSLRQDNEKLFF.

The chain couples TRBV5-1 to TRBJ2-2, with 7 bases identical to TRBD1. This CDR3 contains 15 residues. Germline values: CDR1 SGHRS, CDR2 YFSETQ. V was pared by 2 bases and J by 5 bases, with 6 bases of the junction left unmatched. The CDR3 DNA is TGCGCCAGCAGCTTTTCTAGGGGGCAGACCGGGGAGCTGTTTTTT. The encoded protein is CASSFSRGQTGELFF.

The genes are TRBV2 and TRBJ2-1; unclear D gene. Germline V gene lookup returns CDR1 SNHLY and CDR2 FYNNEI. V was shortened by 6 bases and J by 8 bases, with 8 bases between the two germline ends. CDR3 length: 11 amino acids. CDR3 coding DNA: TGTGCCAGCAGACTCGCCGATGAGCAGTTCTTC. Amino acids: CASRLADEQFF.

The J gene is TRBJ1-4, the V gene TRBV2, with 7 bases that match TRBD1. Unmatched junction bases numbered 7, after V lost 7 bases and J lost 5 bases. The CDR3 contains 14 residues. CDR1 is SNHLY and CDR2 is FYNNEI in the germline V gene. The CDR3 protein is CASTSDRRNEKLFF. The CDR3 bases are TGTGCCAGCACCTCGGACAGGAGAAATGAAAAACTGTTTTTT. Based on the CDR3 plus reference TRBV2 and TRBJ1-4, the full variable domain is EPEVTQTPSHQVTQMGQEVILRCVPISNHLYFYWYRQILGQKVEFLVSFYNNEISEKSEIFDDQFSVERPDGSNFTLKIRSTKLEDSAMYFCASTSDRRNEKLFFGSGTQLSVL.

At least ten counts were recorded for this clone. At the DNA level, this CDR3 is encoded by other sequences in the same sample as well. The chain uses TRBV10-1 and TRBJ1-6; TRBD1 might be the D (6 bases). Germline V CDR1 and CDR2: WNHNN, SYGVQD (reference sequence). This CDR3 has 15 amino acids. With 0 bases removed from V and 7 bases from J, the gap between germline ends came to 10 bases. The CDR3 reads CASSESRTENSPLHF. The CDR3 bases are TGCGCCAGCAGTGAGTCTCGGACAGAAAATTCACCCCTCCACTTT.

The V and J genes are TRBV19 and TRBJ1-2; TRBD1 is a possible D gene (6 bases). The germline V and J ends were trimmed by 4 bases and 14 bases, with 17 bases remaining between them. From germline, CDR1 is LNHDA and CDR2 SQIVND (reference sequence). CDR3 size: 12 residues. CDR3 sequence: CASSRGRRLGTF. The CDR3, as DNA: TGTGCCAGTAGTAGGGGGCGTCGCCTAGGAACCTTC.

This clone occurred a few times. The chain carries TRBV4-1 and TRBJ2-7; the D gene is possibly TRBD2 (6 bases). The CDR3 spans 15 residues. Germline V gives CDR1 MGHRA, CDR2 YSYEKL. Trimming left V 8 bases short and J 3 bases short, with 20 bases between. Here the CDR3 reads CASLRRQGGVYEQYF. In DNA form, the CDR3 reads TGCGCCAGCTTAAGAAGGCAGGGCGGGGTCTACGAGCAGTACTTC.

The J gene is TRBJ2-5, the V gene TRBV5-4; 10 bases are a match to TRBD1. V was clipped by 4 bases and J by 2 bases; unmatched bases: 8. CDR1 is SGHNT, CDR2 YYREEE, per germline (reference sequence). The CDR3 spans 16 residues. The CDR3 DNA reads as TGTGCCAGCAGCCCTGACAGGGGGCGATCTCAAGAGACCCAGTACTTC. This encodes CASSPDRGRSQETQYF.

The genes are TRBV6-1 and TRBJ1-2, with TRBD1 matching 7 bases. The CDR3 has 16 amino acids. V shed 4 bases, J shed 2 bases, and the junction held 10 bases outside the gene matches. CDR1 MNHNS and CDR2 SASEGT come from the germline V gene. This CDR3 reads CASSVGGGRENYGYTF. The CDR3 DNA reads TGTGCCAGCAGTGTTGGAGGGGGCCGTGAAAACTATGGCTACACCTTC.

The J gene is TRBJ1-5, the V gene TRBV19; TRBD1 matches 8 bases. This CDR3 has 15 amino acids. CDR1 and CDR2 (germline): LNHDA, SQIVND (reference sequence). The ends lost 6 bases at V and 6 bases at J; junction bases unmatched: 10. This CDR3 reads CASRQGQGGGQPQHF. The CDR3 region has the DNA TGTGCCAGTAGACAAGGACAGGGCGGGGGTCAGCCCCAGCATTTT.

The V call is TRBV19, the J call TRBJ1-5; the D gene is possibly TRBD1 (5 bases). Germline V gene lookup returns CDR1 LNHDA and CDR2 SQIVND (reference sequence). V was clipped by 5 bases and J by 3 bases, with 14 bases between them. This CDR3 spans 15 amino acids. The CDR3, as DNA: TGTGCCAGTAGTCGTATCAGGGATTACAATCAGCCCCAGCATTTT. The encoded protein is CASSRIRDYNQPQHF.

The J gene is TRBJ1-1, the V gene TRBV9, with TRBD1 as a possible D gene (6 bases). The CDR3 contains 12 residues. Germline V CDR1 and CDR2: SGDLS, YYNGEE. Trimming took off 0 bases at V and 7 bases at J, with 7 bases between the two ends. CDR3 sequence reads: CASSVGGGEAFF. DNA for the CDR3: TGTGCCAGCAGCGTAGGAGGGGGTGAAGCTTTCTTT.

CDR3 sequence reads: CASSILVDEEQYF. As DNA, the CDR3 is TGTGCCAGTAGTATACTAGTAGATGAAGAGCAGTACTTC. The V and J genes are TRBV19 and TRBJ2-7; D remains ambiguous. V was shortened by 2 bases and J by 7 bases, with 12 bases between the two germline ends. The CDR3 totals 13 residues. Germline CDR1 LNHDA, CDR2 SQIVND (reference sequence).

V usage is TRBV7-9 and J usage is TRBJ2-5; weak D call: TRBD2 (6 bases). The CDR3 is made up of 12 amino acids. From germline, CDR1 is SEHNR and CDR2 FQNEAQ (reference sequence). With 3 bases removed from V and 5 bases from J, the gap between germline ends came to 7 bases. CDR3 residues: CASSFGRETQYF. The CDR3 DNA is TGTGCCAGCAGCTTTGGGAGGGAGACCCAGTACTTC.

V usage is TRBV6-5 and J usage is TRBJ2-4; 9 bases match TRBD1. CDR1 and CDR2 (germline): MNHEY, SVGAGI. The CDR3 spans 15 residues. V lost 6 bases, J lost 5 bases, and 8 bases stayed unmatched. The DNA for the CDR3 is TGTGCCAGCAGCTTATGGACAGGGGTCGAAAACATTCAGTACTTC. This encodes CASSLWTGVENIQYF.

The chain carries TRBV12-3 or TRBV12-4 and TRBJ2-7; D not resolved. Trimming stripped 0 bases from V and 3 bases from J, with 3 bases between. The CDR3 totals 12 residues. The CDR3, as DNA: TGTGCCAGCAGTTTAGCTCGCTACGAGCAGTACTTC. Protein: CASSLARYEQYF.

V and J are TRBV7-8 and TRBJ1-1; D may be TRBD1 (6 bases). Germline loops: CDR1 SGHVS, CDR2 FQNEAQ. V shed 4 bases and J shed 5 bases, with 17 bases lying between them. The CDR3 spans 15 residues. CDR3 DNA sequence: TGTGCCAGCAGCTCAACACAGGGTCGGTGGACTGAAGCTTTCTTT. Translating it yields CASSSTQGRWTEAFF.

This clone came up a few times. CDR3 sequence reads: CASYKAGSGNTIYF. The CDR3 bases are TGTGCCAGCTATAAGGCAGGATCTGGAAACACCATATATTTT. This rearrangement joins TRBV19 to TRBJ1-3; D unclear. Germline-derived CDR1 and CDR2 are LNHDA and SQIVND (reference sequence). V dropped 9 bases and J dropped 1 base, with 13 bases sitting between them. The length of the CDR3 is 14 residues. Complete variable domain (other parts from reference TRBV19 and TRBJ1-3): DGGITQSPKYLFRKEGQNVTLSCEQNLNHDAMYWYRQDPGQGLRLIYYSQIVNDFQKGDIAEGYSVSREKKESFPLTVTSAQKNPTAFYLCASYKAGSGNTIYFGEGSWLTVV.

Only one count was recorded for this clone. The rearrangement uses TRBV2 and TRBJ1-2; D call uncertain. The CDR3 consists of 17 residues. Germline V gene lookup returns CDR1 SNHLY and CDR2 FYNNEI. Between the trimmed V and J ends, which lost 6 bases and 4 bases, there was a span of 24 bases. CDR3 in DNA: TGTGCCAGCAGAGACTCGCCTAATATTTCCGGCCCCTATGGCTACACCTTC. Amino acids: CASRDSPNISGPYGYTF.

The genes are TRBV12-3 or TRBV12-4 and TRBJ1-3; the D is unclear. This CDR3 contains 11 residues. Deletions cut 3 bases from V and 8 bases from J, with 5 bases between. The DNA of the CDR3 is TGTGCCAGCAGTTTTACGGACACCATATATTTT. Translated, it gives CASSFTDTIYF.

V and J are TRBV4-1 and TRBJ1-2; tentative D call: TRBD1 (5 bases). CDR1 MGHRA and CDR2 YSYEKL come from the germline V gene. The CDR3 has 15 residues. V lost 0 bases and J lost 4, with 12 bases in between. CDR3 protein: CASSQDSDTFYGYTF. The CDR3 DNA reads as TGCGCCAGCAGCCAAGATTCGGACACATTCTATGGCTACACCTTC.